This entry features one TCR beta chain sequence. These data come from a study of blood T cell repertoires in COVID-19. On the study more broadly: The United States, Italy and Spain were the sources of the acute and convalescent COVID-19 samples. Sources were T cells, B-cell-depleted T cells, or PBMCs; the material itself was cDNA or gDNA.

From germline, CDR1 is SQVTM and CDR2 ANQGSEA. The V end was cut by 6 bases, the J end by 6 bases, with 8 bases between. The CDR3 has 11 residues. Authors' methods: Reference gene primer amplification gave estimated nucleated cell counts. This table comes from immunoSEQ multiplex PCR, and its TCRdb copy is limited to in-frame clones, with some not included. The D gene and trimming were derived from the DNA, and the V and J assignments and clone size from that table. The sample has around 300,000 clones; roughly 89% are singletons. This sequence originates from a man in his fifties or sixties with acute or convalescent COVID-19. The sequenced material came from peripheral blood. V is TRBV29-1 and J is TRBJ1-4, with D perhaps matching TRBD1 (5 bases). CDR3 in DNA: TGCAGCGTCCGGGGGGATGAAAAACTGTTTTTT. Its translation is CSVRGDEKLFF.